The subject of this entry is one T cell receptor beta chain. These data belong to a study of blood T cell repertoires in COVID-19. Produced via immunoSEQ multiplex PCR; TCRdb's table is partial and in-frame only. The sample has 150,000 to 250,000 clones; about 80% are singletons. Germline-derived CDR1 and CDR2 are SGHTA and FQGNSA. The germline V and J ends were trimmed by 1 base and 6 bases, with 19 bases remaining between them. The CDR3 totals 16 residues. This receptor was obtained from a man between 40 and 49 years old who had recovered from COVID-19. This sequence joins TRBV7-2 and TRBJ2-7, with D perhaps TRBD2 (7 bases). The sequencing input was PBMCs or T cells enriched from blood (not recorded which). For the CDR3, the DNA is TGTGCCAGCAGCTTAGATCGGTGGGGGGGCGTTAGCGAGCAGTACTTC. Translation: CASSLDRWGGVSEQYF.